A selection of T cell receptor beta chains follows, all from one sample in a study of tumor-infiltrating lymphocytes in primary liver carcinoma. Each CDR3 protein gets one entry after TCRdb re-called the multiplex PCR reads with MiXCR. The repertoire holds tens of thousands of distinct CDR3 sequences, with approximately 82% as singletons. What was sequenced was tumor-adjacent normal liver tissue. The receptor set was obtained from a man aged 35 to 55 with primary liver carcinoma and hepatitis B virus infection. CDR3s leave out the opening cysteine and the closing phenylalanine or tryptophan. The D gene is left open where the match is weak.

len,j_gene,v_gene,d_gene,CDR3aa
12,TRBJ2-1,TRBV6-2/TRBV6-3,TRBD2,ANTPSAGDGEKF
12,TRBJ2-2,TRBV6-1,-,ASKPSGNTGGLF
12,TRBJ2-5,TRBV29-1,-,SVEDVGHGETQY
12,TRBJ1-5,TRBV12-3/TRBV12-4,-,ASRKDKSNLPQH
12,TRBJ2-7,TRBV29-1,TRBD1,SASVRQGAYEQY
12,TRBJ2-7,TRBV5-4,-,ASSSRRLSYEQY
15,TRBJ2-5,TRBV11-2,TRBD2,TSRLRLAGDSSETQY
15,TRBJ2-1,TRBV29-1,TRBD2,SVEGRDLAEIHNEQF
15,TRBJ2-1,TRBV5-4,-,ASSRVVGNQGVHEQF
12,TRBJ2-5,TRBV29-1,TRBD1,SVTRDRGGEIQY
14,TRBJ2-1,TRBV11-2,TRBD2,ASSPPRTSAYNEQF
15,TRBJ1-3,TRBV5-5,-,GSSAGTDLFSGNTIY
11,TRBJ2-2,TRBV28,-,ARSLSPTGELF
11,TRBJ2-1,TRBV6-6,TRBD1,GSRDSIYNEQF
14,TRBJ2-7,TRBV29-1,-,GTMTSVTSTPYEQY
16,TRBJ2-1,TRBV4-2,TRBD2,ASSQDSLAGSPFGEQF
11,TRBJ2-1,TRBV30,TRBD2,AWSPSGSNKQF
14,TRBJ2-3,TRBV11-2,-,ASSSTTSPGRDTLY
13,TRBJ2-5,TRBV12-3/TRBV12-4,-,ARSLNPGALETQY
13,TRBJ1-1,TRBV5-5,-,AGSHEGERYTEAF
13,TRBJ1-1,TRBV29-1,TRBD1,SMTGGLLLDTEAF
14,TRBJ2-7,TRBV5-4,TRBD2,ASIKTSGGRGAEQY
9,TRBJ1-5,TRBV29-1,-,NVEGPGPQH
13,TRBJ2-1,TRBV11-2,TRBD1,ASSTPGQGSIEQF